This T cell receptor beta chain was documented in a study of blood T cell repertoires in COVID-19. The CDR3 loop spans 13 amino acids. In germline, CDR1 is SNHLY, CDR2 FYNNEI. V lost 4 bases to trimming and J lost 2 bases, with 5 bases between them. As handled by the study authors: Reference gene primers were amplified, and this amplification served to estimate nucleated cell counts. Clones were read by immunoSEQ multiplex PCR, and TCRdb kept only the in-frame ones, dropping some. V and J calls and clone size are copied from that table; D and trimming were computed from the DNA. The profile shows fewer than 300,000 clones, approximately 90% of them singletons. The Seattle site enrolled patients during active infection and followed them longitudinally.

The chain recombines TRBV2 with TRBJ2-2; D uncertain. The sample consisted of peripheral blood. The clonotype originates from a woman in her thirties with COVID-19, enrolled during active disease. In DNA form, the CDR3 reads TGTGCCAGCAGTGTCTTAAACACCGGGGAGCTGTTTTTT. Translating it yields CASSVLNTGELFF.